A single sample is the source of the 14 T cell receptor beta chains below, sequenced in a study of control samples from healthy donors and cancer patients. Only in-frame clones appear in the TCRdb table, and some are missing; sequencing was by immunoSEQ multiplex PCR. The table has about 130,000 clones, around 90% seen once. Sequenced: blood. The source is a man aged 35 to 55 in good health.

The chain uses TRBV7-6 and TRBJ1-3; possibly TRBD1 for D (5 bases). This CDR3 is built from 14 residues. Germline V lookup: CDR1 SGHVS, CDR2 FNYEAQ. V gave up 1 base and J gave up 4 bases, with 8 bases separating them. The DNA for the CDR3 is TGTGCCAGCAGCTTAGGGACATCCGGAAACACCATATATTTT. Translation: CASSLGTSGNTIYF. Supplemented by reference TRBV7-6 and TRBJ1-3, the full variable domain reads GAGVSQSPRYKVTKRGQDVALRCDPISGHVSLYWYRQALGQGPEFLTYFNYEAQQDKSGLPNDRFSAERPEGSISTLTIQRTEQRDSAMYRCASSLGTSGNTIYFGEGSWLTVV.

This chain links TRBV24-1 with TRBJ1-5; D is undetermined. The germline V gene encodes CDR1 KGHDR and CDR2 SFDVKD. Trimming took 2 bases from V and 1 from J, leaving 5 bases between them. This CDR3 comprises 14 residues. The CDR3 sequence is CATSDWRSNQPQHF. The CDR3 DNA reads TGTGCCACCAGTGATTGGAGGAGCAATCAGCCCCAGCATTTT.

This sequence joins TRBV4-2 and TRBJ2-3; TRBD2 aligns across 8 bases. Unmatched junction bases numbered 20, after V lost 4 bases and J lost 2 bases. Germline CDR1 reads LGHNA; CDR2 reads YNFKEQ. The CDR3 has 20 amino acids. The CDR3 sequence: CASSLPWSGGAQYNTDTQYF. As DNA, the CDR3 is TGTGCCAGCAGCCTCCCTTGGAGCGGGGGTGCCCAATACAACACAGATACGCAGTATTTT.

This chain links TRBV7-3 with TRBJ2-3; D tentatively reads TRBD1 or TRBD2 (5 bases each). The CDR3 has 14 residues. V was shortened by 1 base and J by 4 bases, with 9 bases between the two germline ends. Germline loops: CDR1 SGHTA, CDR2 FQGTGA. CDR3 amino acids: CASSLRGWADTQYF. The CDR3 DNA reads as TGTGCCAGCAGCTTAAGGGGGTGGGCAGATACGCAGTATTTT.

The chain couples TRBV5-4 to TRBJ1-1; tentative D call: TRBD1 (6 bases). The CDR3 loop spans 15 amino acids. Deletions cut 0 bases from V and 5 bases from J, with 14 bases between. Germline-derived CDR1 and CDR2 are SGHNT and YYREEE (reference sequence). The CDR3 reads CASSLAGEGGTEAFF. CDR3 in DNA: TGTGCCAGCAGCTTGGCCGGTGAAGGGGGGACTGAAGCTTTCTTT.

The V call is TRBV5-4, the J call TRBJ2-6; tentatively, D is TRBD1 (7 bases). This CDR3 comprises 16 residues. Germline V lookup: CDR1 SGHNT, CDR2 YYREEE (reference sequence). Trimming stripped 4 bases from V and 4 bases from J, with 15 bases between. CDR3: CASSARGDSGANVLTF. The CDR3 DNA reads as TGTGCCAGCAGCGCCAGGGGGGACTCCGGGGCCAACGTCCTGACTTTC.

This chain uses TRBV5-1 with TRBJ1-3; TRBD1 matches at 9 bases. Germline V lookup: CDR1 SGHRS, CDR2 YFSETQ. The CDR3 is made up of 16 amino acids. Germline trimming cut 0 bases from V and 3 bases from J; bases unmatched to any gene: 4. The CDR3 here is CASSLGDREDGNTIYF. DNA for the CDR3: TGCGCCAGCAGCTTGGGGGACAGGGAAGATGGAAACACCATATATTTT.

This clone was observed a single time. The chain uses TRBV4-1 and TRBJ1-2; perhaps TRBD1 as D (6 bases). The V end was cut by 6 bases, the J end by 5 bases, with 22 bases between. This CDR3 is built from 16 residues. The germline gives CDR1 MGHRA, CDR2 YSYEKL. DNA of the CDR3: TGCGCCAGCAGTCCCCCCTGGGGGCCGAGCAGTTATGGCTACACCTTC. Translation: CASSPPWGPSSYGYTF.

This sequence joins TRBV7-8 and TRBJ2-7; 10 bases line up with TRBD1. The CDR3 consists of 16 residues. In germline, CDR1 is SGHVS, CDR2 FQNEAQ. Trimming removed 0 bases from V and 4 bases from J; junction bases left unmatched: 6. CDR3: CASSLALGQGFYEQYF. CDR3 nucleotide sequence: TGTGCCAGCAGCTTAGCCCTGGGACAGGGGTTTTACGAGCAGTACTTC.

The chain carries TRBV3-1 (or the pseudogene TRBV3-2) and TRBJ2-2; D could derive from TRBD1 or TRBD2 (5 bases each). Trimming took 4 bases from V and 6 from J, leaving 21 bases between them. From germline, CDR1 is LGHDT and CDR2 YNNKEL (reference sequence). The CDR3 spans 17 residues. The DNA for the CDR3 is TGTGCCAGCAGCCGACTCCCGGCGGGCTTGGGGCCCGGGGAGCTGTTTTTT. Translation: CASSRLPAGLGPGELFF.

The CDR3 DNA reads TGTGCCAGCAGTTTCGGGGCGACGAACACTGAAGCTTTCTTT. The encoded protein is CASSFGATNTEAFF. The rearrangement links TRBV28 to TRBJ1-1, with D tentatively TRBD1 (5 bases). The CDR3 consists of 14 residues. Trimming removed 3 bases at V and 1 base at J, with 9 bases between. Per the germline V gene, CDR1 is MDHEN and CDR2 is SYDVKM.

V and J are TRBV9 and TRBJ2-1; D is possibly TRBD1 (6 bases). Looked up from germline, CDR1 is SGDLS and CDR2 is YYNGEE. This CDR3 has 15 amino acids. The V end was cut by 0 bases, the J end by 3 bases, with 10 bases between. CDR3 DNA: TGTGCCAGCAGCGTAGTGGGGGCCAGCTACAATGAGCAGTTCTTC. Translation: CASSVVGASYNEQFF.

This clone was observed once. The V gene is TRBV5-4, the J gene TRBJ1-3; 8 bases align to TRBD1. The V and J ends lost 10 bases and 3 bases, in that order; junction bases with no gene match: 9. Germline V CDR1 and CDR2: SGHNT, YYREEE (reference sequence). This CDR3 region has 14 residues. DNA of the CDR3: TGTGCCGGAAGGGACAGGACTGTTGGAAACACCATATATTTT. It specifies CAGRDRTVGNTIYF.

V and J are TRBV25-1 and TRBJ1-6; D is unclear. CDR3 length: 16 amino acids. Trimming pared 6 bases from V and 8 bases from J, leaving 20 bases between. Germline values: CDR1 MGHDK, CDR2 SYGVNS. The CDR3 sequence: CASRTPRSGIDSPLHF. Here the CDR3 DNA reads TGTGCCAGCAGAACCCCCAGGTCGGGGATTGATTCACCCCTCCACTTT.